The present entry profiles one TCR beta chain with its context. It lacks a known antigen. Base-call qualities are not available, and no considerably larger clone is one nucleotide away. The source of the sample is a study of blood T cell repertoires in COVID-19 (dated by TCRdb to 2019 to 2021). Some background on the complete study: The collaborator samples originated in the United States, Italy and Spain and spanned the acute and convalescent phases of COVID-19. The prospective study material was composed of cDNA or gDNA derived from T cells, B-cell-depleted T cells, or PBMCs. Subjects who had been exposed to COVID-19, were actively infected with it, or had recovered from it provided the deeply sampled blood TCRbeta repertoires that made up the dataset. The repertoires were made available in a free public database intended to serve as a resource for research on the immune response to SARS-CoV-2. Samples came from the ongoing ImmuneRACE study (first 160 participants) plus 1,254 subjects from 6 global collaborators. A de-identified subject ID, COVID-19 status, age in years and sex were almost always included in the sample metadata. Where HLA class I and class II types were available, the types were taken from metadata supplied by the sample provider, not from assay-based typing. On the study overall, not on this receptor specifically: How much clinical and demographic metadata was included differed by source and by participant, and the metadata was provided uncurated.

Ends trimmed: V by 0 bases, J by 1 base; bases unmatched to a gene: 18. The CDR3 sequence holds 21 residues, the cysteine and phenylalanine included. Just CDR3 DNA is preserved here, 63 bases in frame from base 1. At one collaborating source in Seattle, patients were enrolled during active infection and were followed longitudinally through the course of disease. The collaborating institutions used their own protocols to collect whole blood in K2EDTA tubes. Collaborator samples were shipped for TCRbeta analysis as frozen whole blood, isolated PBMCs, or DNA extracted from either sample type. The immunoSEQ Assay, a bias-controlled multiplex PCR, was used to amplify TCRbeta CDR3 regions from genomic DNA. The authors' pipeline ran thus. Nucleated cell counts per sample were estimated from amplification of reference gene primers within the assay. To quantify the absolute abundance of each unique TCRbeta CDR3 rearrangement, sequence reads were collapsed and filtered. For each sample, productive Simpson clonality was calculated as the square root of Simpson's diversity index over productive rearrangements. Imported from immuneACCESS, the table was reduced by TCRdb to in-frame sequences with V and J called. These copies leave out some clones; in studies compared against another copy, an unresolved V gene accounts for under half, and the cause of the remainder is not known. D and trimming come from the DNA, and the V and J calls and clone size come from that table. The table for this sample lists 210,000 or so clones; more than 80% of them were counted only once. In total, the top ten clones hold 2% to 3% of the sample.

The specimen sequenced was peripheral blood. This TCR derives from a man in his thirties or forties with COVID-19, enrolled during active disease. The chain is made from TRBV5-3 and TRBJ2-2; 7 bases in the middle match TRBD2. TRBV5-3 qualifies as an ORF whose function is uncertain. The encoded CDR3 is CARSLVISGQRQSRNTGELFF. The nucleotides are TGTGCCAGAAGCTTGGTAATTAGCGGGCAACGACAAAGTCGGAACACCGGGGAGCTGTTTTTT.